This TCR beta chain was sequenced for a study of blood T cell repertoires in COVID-19 (dated by TCRdb to the early 2020s). With regard to the full study: The collaborator samples originated in the United States, Italy and Spain and spanned the acute and convalescent phases of COVID-19. The material from the prospective study consisted of cDNA or gDNA derived from T cells, B-cell-depleted T cells, or PBMCs. Subjects who had been exposed to COVID-19, were actively infected with it, or had recovered from it provided the deeply sampled blood TCRbeta repertoires that made up the dataset. The repertoires were made available in a free public database intended to serve as a resource for research on the immune response to SARS-CoV-2. Samples were obtained from the ongoing ImmuneRACE study (first 160 participants) and from approximately 1,200 subjects provided by 6 global collaborators. A de-identified subject ID, COVID-19 status, age in years and sex were almost always included in the sample metadata. Where available, HLA class I and class II types were obtained from metadata supplied by the sample provider rather than from assay-based typing. Results and caveats for the whole study, not just this receptor: The amount of clinical and demographic metadata varied by source and participant and was provided uncurated.

Collaborating institutions collected whole blood in K2EDTA tubes following their own protocols. For TCRbeta analysis, collaborators shipped samples as frozen whole blood, isolated PBMCs, or DNA extracted from either of those sample types. TCRbeta CDR3 regions were amplified from genomic DNA using the immunoSEQ Assay, a bias-controlled multiplex PCR. On the study's bioinformatics: Within the assay, amplification of reference gene primers was used to estimate how many nucleated cells each sample contained. To quantify the absolute abundance of each unique TCRbeta CDR3 rearrangement, sequence reads were collapsed and filtered. Productive Simpson clonality was computed per sample as the square root of Simpson's diversity index over productive rearrangements. The immuneACCESS repertoire file appears here via TCRdb, limited to in-frame rearrangements. These files lack a portion of the clones; in checked studies, under half of the deficit traces to unresolved V genes, and the cause of the others is not known. The D gene and trimming were derived from the DNA, and the V and J assignments and clone size from that table. The sample profile shows approximately 120,000 clones; under 85% of them were found once. The ten biggest clones cover about an eighth of the sample.

V and J are truncated by 1 base and 3 bases respectively, leaving an intervening sequence of 13 bases. Including the terminal cysteine and phenylalanine, the CDR3 comprises 15 residues. Left in the record is the CDR3 DNA by itself, 45 bases read in frame from the first base. Looking up the germline V gene yields CDR1 SGHRS and CDR2 YFSETQ. About this clone: The target of this receptor is not known. Base qualities are not provided; no much larger clone lies one nucleotide away.

In this chain, TRBV5-1 is recombined with TRBJ1-1; the D gene is perhaps TRBD1, from 5 matching bases. The TCR comes from a man in his sixties with acute or convalescent COVID-19. Sequencing used peripheral blood. The DNA reads as follows: TGCGCCAGCAGCTTGTCGGGGGATCGAGACACTGAAGCTTTCTTT. Its protein product is CASSLSGDRDTEAFF.